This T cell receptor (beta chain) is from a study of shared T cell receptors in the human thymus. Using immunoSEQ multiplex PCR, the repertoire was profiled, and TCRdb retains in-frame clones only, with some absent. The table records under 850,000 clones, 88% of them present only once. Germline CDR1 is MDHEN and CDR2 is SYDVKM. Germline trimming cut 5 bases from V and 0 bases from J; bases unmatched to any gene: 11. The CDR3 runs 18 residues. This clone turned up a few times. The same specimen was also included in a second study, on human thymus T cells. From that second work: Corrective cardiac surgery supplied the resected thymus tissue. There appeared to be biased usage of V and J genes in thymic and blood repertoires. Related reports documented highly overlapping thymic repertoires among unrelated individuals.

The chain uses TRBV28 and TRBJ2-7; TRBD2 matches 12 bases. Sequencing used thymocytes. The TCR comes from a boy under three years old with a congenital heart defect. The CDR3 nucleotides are TGTGCCAGCAGTCCGCCGACTAGCGGGAGTAGGGGCTCCTACGAGCAGTACTTC. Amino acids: CASSPPTSGSRGSYEQYF.